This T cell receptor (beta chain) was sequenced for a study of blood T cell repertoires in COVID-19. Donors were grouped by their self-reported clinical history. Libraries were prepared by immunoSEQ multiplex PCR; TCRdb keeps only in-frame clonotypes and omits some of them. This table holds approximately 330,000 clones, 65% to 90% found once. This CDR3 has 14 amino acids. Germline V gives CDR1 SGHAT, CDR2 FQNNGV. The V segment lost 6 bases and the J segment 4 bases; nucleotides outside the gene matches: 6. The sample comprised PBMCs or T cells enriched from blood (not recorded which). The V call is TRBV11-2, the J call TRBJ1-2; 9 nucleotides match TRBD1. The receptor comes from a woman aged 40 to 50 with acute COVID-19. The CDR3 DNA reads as TGTGCCAGCAGTCCAACAGGGGGCGGCTATGGCTACACCTTC. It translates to CASSPTGGGYGYTF.